The entry that follows covers one T cell receptor beta chain sequence. The antigen is undetermined. At the DNA level, this CDR3 is encoded by other sequences in the same sample as well. Naive CD45RA+ and memory CD45RA-negative subsets were split from CD4+ cells. Repertoires were generated with immunoSEQ multiplex PCR, while TCRdb's copy carries only in-frame clones and drops some. The sample includes approximately 1,500,000 clones, nearly 99% of them seen just once. This specimen belongs to a study of shared clonotypes between healthy human individuals. Study-level points and caveats: Rarefaction indicated that sorted-subset sequencing remained incomplete although depth was large.

Sequences were obtained from naive CD4+ T cells sorted from blood. Described subset: CD45RA+ positively selected. The origin of this receptor is a man aged 25 to 40 in good health.

As DNA, the CDR3 is TGTGCCAGCAGTCGGCCGGGACAAGCCTACGAGCAGTACTTC. Translated: CASSRPGQAYEQYF. The chain has TRBV28 and TRBJ2-7, with a possible D match to TRBD1 (6 bases). Trimming cost V 5 bases and J 2 bases, with 13 bases left between them. This CDR3 is 14 amino acids long. In germline, CDR1 is MDHEN, CDR2 SYDVKM.